This passage covers 10 T cell receptor beta chains from one sample sequenced in a study of T-cell reconstitution after alpha-beta-depleted transplantation in children. As it was prepared, the TCRbeta library received unique molecular identifiers. MiXCR was run by TCRdb on the PCR reads, yielding one entry per CDR3 protein. The repertoire holds almost 500,000 distinct CDR3 sequences, with roughly a tenth as singletons. The sample in question was PBMCs, obtained before TCRalphabeta/CD19-depleted stem cell transplant. The receptors here all came from a child aged 2 to 10 with inherited bone marrow failure, due to receive a stem cell transplant.

The table lists this clonotype with a few counts. The chain couples TRBV9 to TRBJ2-1, with 7 bases aligning to TRBD2. Germline trimming cut 4 bases from V and 5 bases from J; bases unmatched to any gene: 9. The V gene's germline CDR1 is SGDLS and CDR2 YYNGEE. This CDR3 spans 15 amino acids. CDR3 residues: CASSLTSDADNEQFF. In nucleotides, the CDR3 is TGTGCCAGCAGCCTAACTAGCGATGCTGACAATGAGCAGTTCTTC.

This clonotype was counted only a few times. The chain uses TRBV20-1 and TRBJ2-1; unclear D gene. V was pared by 3 bases and J by 2 bases, with 8 bases between. From germline, CDR1 is DFQATT and CDR2 SNEGSKA (reference sequence). This CDR3 spans 13 amino acids. CDR3 sequence: CSASGPTYNEQFF. CDR3 nucleotide sequence: TGCAGTGCTAGCGGACCAACCTACAATGAGCAGTTCTTC.

The genes are TRBV4-3 and TRBJ2-1, with 9 bases lining up with TRBD2. CDR1 and CDR2 (germline): LGHNA, YSLEER. The CDR3 runs to 16 residues. V trimming: 0 bases; J trimming: 9 bases; junction bases outside the gene matches: 9. The CDR3 loop is CASSQDRASGNREQFF. The CDR3 DNA reads TGCGCCAGCAGCCAAGATCGGGCTAGCGGGAATCGTGAGCAGTTCTTC.

The chain employs TRBV11-2 and TRBJ2-3; 7 positions match TRBD1. The CDR3 is made up of 18 amino acids. V dropped 2 bases and J dropped 4; count of bases not matched to a gene: 15. The germline CDR1 and CDR2 sequences are SGHAT and FQNNGV. The DNA for the CDR3 is TGTGCCAGCAGCTTAAGTCCCACGACAGGGCGAAAGGCAGATACGCAGTATTTT. It codes for CASSLSPTTGRKADTQYF.

This clonotype appeared many times. The genes are TRBV4-1 and TRBJ1-5; perhaps TRBD1 as D (5 bases). Germline-derived CDR1 and CDR2 are MGHRA and YSYEKL. V was trimmed by 1 base and J by 0 bases, leaving 13 bases between them. CDR3 length equals 17 residues. This CDR3 reads CASSQAPRGYSNQPQHF. CDR3 in DNA: TGCGCCAGCAGCCAAGCCCCACGGGGGTATAGCAATCAGCCCCAGCATTTT.

Many counts were recorded for this clonotype. The CDR3 protein is CASSLGRGSGEQYF. The CDR3 nucleotides read TGTGCCAGCAGCTTAGGTAGGGGATCAGGGGAGCAGTACTTC. The rearrangement joins TRBV7-9 to TRBJ2-7, with D possibly being TRBD1 (5 bases). Germline loops: CDR1 SEHNR, CDR2 FQNEAQ (reference sequence). The CDR3 consists of 14 residues. V dropped 1 base and J dropped 7 bases, with 14 bases sitting between them. Together with reference TRBV7-9 and TRBJ2-7, the CDR3 gives the full variable domain: DTGVSQNPRHKITKRGQNVTFRCDPISEHNRLYWYRQTLGQGPEFLTYFQNEAQLEKSRLLSDRFSAERPKGSFSTLEIQRTEQGDSAMYLCASSLGRGSGEQYFGPGTRLTVT.

As for this clonotype: It may be a read error: a sequence one base away is much more abundant. The chain is built from TRBV18 and TRBJ2-1, with 8 bases that match TRBD2. Germline V gene sequence: CDR1 KGHSH, CDR2 LQKENI. V lost 2 bases and J lost 5; bases outside the gene matches: 11. CDR3 length: 17 amino acids. For the CDR3, the DNA is TGTGCCAGCTCACCAATAGAATTTAGCGGGATTAACAATGAGCAGTTCTTC. Translation gives CASSPIEFSGINNEQFF.

This clonotype appeared a few times. V and J are TRBV27 and TRBJ2-7; TRBD2 might be the D (6 bases). V was cut by 7 bases and J by 4 bases, with 23 bases left in between. Germline V gives CDR1 MNHEY, CDR2 SMNVEV (reference sequence). The length of the CDR3 is 16 residues. DNA of the CDR3: TGTGCCAGCAAGAGGGGATATGGGGGGAGTTGGTACGAGCAGTACTTC. Its protein product is CASKRGYGGSWYEQYF.

The chain is built from TRBV28 and TRBJ2-5, with D unresolved. The CDR3 has 13 residues. Trimming stripped 3 bases from V and 1 base from J, with 6 bases between. Germline-derived CDR1 and CDR2 are MDHEN and SYDVKM. CDR3 in DNA: TGTGCCAGCAGTTTTCTTAGCCAAGAGACCCAGTACTTC. As protein: CASSFLSQETQYF.

In this sample, this clonotype turned up a few times. This chain uses TRBV7-9 with TRBJ1-2; 8 bases are a match to TRBD1. Trimming at V came to 5 bases and at J to 8 bases, leaving 13 bases not matched to a gene. Germline CDR1 and CDR2: SEHNR and FQNEAQ (reference sequence). CDR3 size: 15 residues. The CDR3 sequence: CASSQRETGDEGYTF. DNA of the CDR3: TGTGCCAGCAGCCAACGGGAGACAGGGGACGAAGGCTACACCTTC.